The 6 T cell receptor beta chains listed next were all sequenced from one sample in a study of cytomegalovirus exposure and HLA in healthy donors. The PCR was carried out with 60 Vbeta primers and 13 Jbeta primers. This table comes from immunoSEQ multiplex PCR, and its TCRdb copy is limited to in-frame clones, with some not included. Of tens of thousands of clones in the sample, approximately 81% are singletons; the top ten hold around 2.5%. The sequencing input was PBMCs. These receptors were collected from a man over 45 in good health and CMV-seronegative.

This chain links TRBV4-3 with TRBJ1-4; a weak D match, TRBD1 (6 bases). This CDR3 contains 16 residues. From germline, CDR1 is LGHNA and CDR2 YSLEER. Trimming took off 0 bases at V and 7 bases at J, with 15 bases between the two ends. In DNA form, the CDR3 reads TGCGCCAGCAGCCAAGATATGGGAGGGGGAGGTGAAAAACTGTTTTTT. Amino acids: CASSQDMGGGGEKLFF.

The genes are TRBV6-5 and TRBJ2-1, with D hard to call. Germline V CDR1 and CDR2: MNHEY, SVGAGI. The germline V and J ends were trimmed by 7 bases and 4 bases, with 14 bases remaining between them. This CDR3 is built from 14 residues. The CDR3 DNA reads TGTGCCAGCACTAACGGTCAATTTTACAATGAGCAGTTCTTC. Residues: CASTNGQFYNEQFF.

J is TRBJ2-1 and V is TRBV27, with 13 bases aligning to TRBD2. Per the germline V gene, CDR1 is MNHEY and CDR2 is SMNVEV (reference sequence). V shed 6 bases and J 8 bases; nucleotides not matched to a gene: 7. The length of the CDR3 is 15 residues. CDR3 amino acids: CASSRTSGSKYEQFF. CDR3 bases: TGTGCCAGCAGCCGGACTAGCGGGAGTAAGTATGAGCAGTTCTTC.

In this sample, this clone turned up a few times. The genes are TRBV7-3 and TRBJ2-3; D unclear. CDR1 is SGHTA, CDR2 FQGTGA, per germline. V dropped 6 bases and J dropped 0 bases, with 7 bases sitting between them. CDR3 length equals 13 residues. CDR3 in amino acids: CASSRLSTDTQYF. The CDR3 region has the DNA TGTGCCAGCAGTCGACTGAGCACAGATACGCAGTATTTT.

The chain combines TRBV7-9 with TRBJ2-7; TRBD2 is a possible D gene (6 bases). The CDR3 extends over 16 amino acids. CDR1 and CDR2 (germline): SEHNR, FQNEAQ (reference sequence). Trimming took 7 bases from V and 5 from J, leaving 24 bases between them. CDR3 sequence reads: CASTAWGELGADEQYF. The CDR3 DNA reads TGTGCCAGCACAGCCTGGGGGGAGTTAGGGGCGGACGAGCAGTACTTC.

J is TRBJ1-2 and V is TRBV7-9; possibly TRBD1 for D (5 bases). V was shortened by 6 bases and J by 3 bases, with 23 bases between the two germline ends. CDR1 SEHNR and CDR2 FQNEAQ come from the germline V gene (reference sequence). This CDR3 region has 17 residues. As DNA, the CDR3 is TGTGCCAGCAGTCCGCCGCCCAGGGATGGGTCCTACTATGGCTACACCTTC. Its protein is CASSPPPRDGSYYGYTF. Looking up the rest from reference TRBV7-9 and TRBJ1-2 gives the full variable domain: DTGVSQNPRHKITKRGQNVTFRCDPISEHNRLYWYRQTLGQGPEFLTYFQNEAQLEKSRLLSDRFSAERPKGSFSTLEIQRTEQGDSAMYLCASSPPPRDGSYYGYTFGSGTRLTVV.